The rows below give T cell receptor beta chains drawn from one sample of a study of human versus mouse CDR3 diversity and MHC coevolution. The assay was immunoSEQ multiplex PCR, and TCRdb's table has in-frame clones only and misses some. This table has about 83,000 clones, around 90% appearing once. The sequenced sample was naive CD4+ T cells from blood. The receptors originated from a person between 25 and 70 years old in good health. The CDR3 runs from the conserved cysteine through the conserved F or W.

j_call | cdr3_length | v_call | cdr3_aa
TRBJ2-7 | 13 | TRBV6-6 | CASSRPGVYEQYF
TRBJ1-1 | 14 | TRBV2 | CASSAQGSGTEAFF
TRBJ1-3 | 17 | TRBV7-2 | CASSREIHRDSGNTIYF
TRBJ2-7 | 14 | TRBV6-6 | CASSQTGFSYEQYF
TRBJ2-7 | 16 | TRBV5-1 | CASSPVPGQGISEQYF
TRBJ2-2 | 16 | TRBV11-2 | CASSSVSGPDTGELFF
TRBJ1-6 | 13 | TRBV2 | CAIQTGSNSPLHF
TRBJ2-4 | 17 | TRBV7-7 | CASSLRGAELAKNIQYF
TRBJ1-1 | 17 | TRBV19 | CASTDGGFLEENTEAFF
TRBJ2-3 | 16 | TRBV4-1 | CASSLIRVQGIDTQYF
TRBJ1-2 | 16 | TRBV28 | CASSLTGTAGPYGYTF
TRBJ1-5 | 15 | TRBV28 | CASSPGTGGIQPQHF
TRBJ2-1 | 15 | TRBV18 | CASSPPGLAGNEQFF
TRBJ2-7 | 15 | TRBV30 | CAWSVGGAISYEQYF
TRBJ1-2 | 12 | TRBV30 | CAWSVLRGGYTF
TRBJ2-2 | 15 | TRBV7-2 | CARSAGGANTGELFF
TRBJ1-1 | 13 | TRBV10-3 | CAMRQSMNTEAFF
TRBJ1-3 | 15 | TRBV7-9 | CASSLVGRAGNTIYF
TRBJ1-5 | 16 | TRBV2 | CASSELSTTTGQPQHF
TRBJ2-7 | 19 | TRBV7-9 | CASSYLAGGLLSGSYEQYF
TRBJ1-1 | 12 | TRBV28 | CASSWEATEAFF
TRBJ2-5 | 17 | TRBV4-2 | CASSQEGRRQAGETQYF
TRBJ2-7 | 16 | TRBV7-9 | CASSLTPGTGGSEQYF
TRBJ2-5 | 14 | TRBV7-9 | CASSAVQALGSQYF
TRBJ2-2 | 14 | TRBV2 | CASSGSRGPGELFF
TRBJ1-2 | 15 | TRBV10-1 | CASSGTGDSNYGYTF
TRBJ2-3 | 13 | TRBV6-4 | CASSALEGDTQYF
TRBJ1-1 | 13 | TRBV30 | CAWGTGMNTEAFF
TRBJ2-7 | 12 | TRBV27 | CASSTTGEQQYF
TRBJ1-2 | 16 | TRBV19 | CASNGGGGTSNYGYTF
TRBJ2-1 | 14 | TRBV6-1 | CASKVGAIYNEQFF
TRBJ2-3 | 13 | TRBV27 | CASRRGSTDTQYF
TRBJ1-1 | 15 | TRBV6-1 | CASSESFVRGTEAFF
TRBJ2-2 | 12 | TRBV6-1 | CASTGLSGELFF
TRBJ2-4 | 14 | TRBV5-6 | CASSLVSGQNIQYF
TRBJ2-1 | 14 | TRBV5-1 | CATAGVAGVHEQFF
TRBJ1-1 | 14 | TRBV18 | CASSPGTGLTEAFF
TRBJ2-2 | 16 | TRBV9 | CASSVGPSGDTGELFF
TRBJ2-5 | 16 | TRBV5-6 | CASSQTSGGPSETQYF
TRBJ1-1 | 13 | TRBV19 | CASSEGVGTEAFF
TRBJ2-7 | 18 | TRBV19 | CASSMGPTSGRGTDEQYF
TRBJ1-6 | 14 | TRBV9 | CASSVATGDSPLHF
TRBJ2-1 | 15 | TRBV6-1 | CASSEFPEPYNEQFF
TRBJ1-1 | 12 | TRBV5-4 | CASSKQNTEAFF
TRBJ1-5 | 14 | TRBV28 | CASSLFTGLQPQHF
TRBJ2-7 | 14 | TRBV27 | CASSRLAGTYEQYF
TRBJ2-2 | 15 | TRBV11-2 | CASSLVLAGAGELFF